The following is a T cell receptor (beta chain) sequence with its context. No antigen is known for it. V trimming: 0 bases; J trimming: 3 bases; junction bases outside the gene matches: 8. There are 16 residues in the CDR3. The germline CDR1 and CDR2 sequences are MGHRA and YSYEKL. This specimen belongs to a study of shared clonotypes between healthy human individuals. For the study at large: Used for every donor were three CD4 naive, three CD4 memory, two CD8 naive and one CD8 memory plate. Regarding the study as a whole: The authors expected sequencing depth to affect clonotype sharing among donors.

The naive CD8 subset, CD45RO-negative cells positively selected for CCR7, excluded terminally differentiated effector memory CD45RA+ cells. Recent vaccinations or acute infections were absent in the healthy HIV-negative adult donors. It was 200 ng DNA, about 30,000 T cell genomes, that sorted-subset replicate PCRs used. This table comes from immunoSEQ multiplex PCR, and its TCRdb copy is limited to in-frame clones, with some not included. The sample yields 2 million or so clones, just under 95% seen once. The TCR originated in a man younger than 35 in good health. The genes are TRBV4-1 and TRBJ2-7; 7 bases match TRBD1. What was sequenced was naive CD8+ T cells sorted from blood. The CDR3 nucleotides read TGCGCCAGCAGCCAAGATACAACAGGGGCTGTCTACGAGCAGTACTTC. Its protein product is CASSQDTTGAVYEQYF.